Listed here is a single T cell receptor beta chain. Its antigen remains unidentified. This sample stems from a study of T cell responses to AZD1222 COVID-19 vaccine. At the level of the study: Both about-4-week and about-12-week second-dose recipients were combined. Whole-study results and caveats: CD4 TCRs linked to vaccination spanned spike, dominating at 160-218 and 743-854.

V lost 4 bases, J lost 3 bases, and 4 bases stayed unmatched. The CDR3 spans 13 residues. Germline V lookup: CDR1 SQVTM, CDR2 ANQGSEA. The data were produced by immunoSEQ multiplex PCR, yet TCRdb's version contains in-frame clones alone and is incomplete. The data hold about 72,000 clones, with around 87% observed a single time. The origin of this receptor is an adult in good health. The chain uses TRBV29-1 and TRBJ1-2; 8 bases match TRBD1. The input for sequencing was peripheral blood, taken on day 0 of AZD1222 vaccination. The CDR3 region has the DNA TGCAGCGTTGGCCAGGGGGCAGACTATGGCTACACCTTC. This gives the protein CSVGQGADYGYTF.